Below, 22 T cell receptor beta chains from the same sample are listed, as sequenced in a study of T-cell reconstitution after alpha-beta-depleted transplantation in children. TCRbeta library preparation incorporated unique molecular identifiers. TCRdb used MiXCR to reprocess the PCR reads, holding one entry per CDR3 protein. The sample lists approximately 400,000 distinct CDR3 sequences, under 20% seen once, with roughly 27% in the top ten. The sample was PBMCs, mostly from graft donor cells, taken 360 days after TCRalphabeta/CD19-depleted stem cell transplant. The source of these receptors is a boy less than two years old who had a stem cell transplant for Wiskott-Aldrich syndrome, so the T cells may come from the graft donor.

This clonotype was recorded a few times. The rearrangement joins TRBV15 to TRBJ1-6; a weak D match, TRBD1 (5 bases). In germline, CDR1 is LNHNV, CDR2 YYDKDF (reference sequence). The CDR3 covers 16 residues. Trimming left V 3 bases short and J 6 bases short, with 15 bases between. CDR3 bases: TGTGCCACCAGCAGGTTCAGCAGGGCCCTTAATTCACCCCTCCACTTT. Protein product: CATSRFSRALNSPLHF.

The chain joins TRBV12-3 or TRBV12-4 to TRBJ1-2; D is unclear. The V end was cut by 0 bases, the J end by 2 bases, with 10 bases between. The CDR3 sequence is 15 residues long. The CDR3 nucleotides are TGTGCCAGCAGTTTAGCGCTAAGGCTGAACTATGGCTACACCTTC. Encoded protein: CASSLALRLNYGYTF.

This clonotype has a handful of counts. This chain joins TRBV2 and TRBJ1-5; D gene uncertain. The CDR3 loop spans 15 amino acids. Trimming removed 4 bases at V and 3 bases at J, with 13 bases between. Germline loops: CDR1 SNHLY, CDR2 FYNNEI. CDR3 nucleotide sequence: TGTGCCAGCAGTGCGAGACGTCAGCTCAATCAGCCCCAGCATTTT. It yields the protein CASSARRQLNQPQHF.

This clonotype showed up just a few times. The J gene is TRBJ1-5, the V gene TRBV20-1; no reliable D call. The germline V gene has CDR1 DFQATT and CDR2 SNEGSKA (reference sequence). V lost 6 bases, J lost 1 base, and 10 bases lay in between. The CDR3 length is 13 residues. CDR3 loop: CSARTLSNQPQHF. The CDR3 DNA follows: TGCAGTGCAAGGACCTTGAGCAATCAGCCCCAGCATTTT.

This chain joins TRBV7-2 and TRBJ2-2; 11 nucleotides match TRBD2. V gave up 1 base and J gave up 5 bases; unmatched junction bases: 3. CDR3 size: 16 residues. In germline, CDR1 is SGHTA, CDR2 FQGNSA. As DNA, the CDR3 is TGTGCCAGCAGCTTAGAGGCTAGCGGGAGGACCGGGGAGCTGTTTTTT. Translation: CASSLEASGRTGELFF. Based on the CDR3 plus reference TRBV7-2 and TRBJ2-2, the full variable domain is GAGVSQSPSNKVTEKGKDVELRCDPISGHTALYWYRQSLGQGLEFLIYFQGNSAPDKSGLPSDRFSAERTGGSVSTLTIQRTQQEDSAVYLCASSLEASGRTGELFFGEGSRLTVL.

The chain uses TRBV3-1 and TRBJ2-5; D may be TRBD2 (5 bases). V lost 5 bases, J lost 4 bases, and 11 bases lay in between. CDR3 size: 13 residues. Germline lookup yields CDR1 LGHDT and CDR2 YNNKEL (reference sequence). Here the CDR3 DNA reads TGTGCCAGCAGCACTAGACTTACAGAGACCCAGTACTTC. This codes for CASSTRLTETQYF.

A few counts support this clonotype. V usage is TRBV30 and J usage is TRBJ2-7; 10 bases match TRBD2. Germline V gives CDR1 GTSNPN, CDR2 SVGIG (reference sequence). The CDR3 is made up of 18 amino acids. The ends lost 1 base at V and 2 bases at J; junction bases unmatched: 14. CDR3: CAWSGWFPTSGKPYEQYF. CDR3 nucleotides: TGTGCCTGGAGTGGTTGGTTCCCCACTAGCGGGAAGCCCTACGAGCAGTACTTC.

This CDR3 reads CASSFLQRGTDTQYF. The CDR3 DNA reads TGTGCCAGCAGCTTTCTCCAGCGGGGCACAGATACGCAGTATTTT. The genes are TRBV7-9 and TRBJ2-3; weak D call: TRBD2 (6 bases). Trimming removed 3 bases at V and 1 base at J, with 11 bases between. Germline assignment: CDR1 SEHNR and CDR2 FQNEAQ (reference sequence). This CDR3 is 15 amino acids long. Drawing the rest from reference TRBV7-9 and TRBJ2-3, the complete variable domain is DTGVSQNPRHKITKRGQNVTFRCDPISEHNRLYWYRQTLGQGPEFLTYFQNEAQLEKSRLLSDRFSAERPKGSFSTLEIQRTEQGDSAMYLCASSFLQRGTDTQYFGPGTRLTVL.

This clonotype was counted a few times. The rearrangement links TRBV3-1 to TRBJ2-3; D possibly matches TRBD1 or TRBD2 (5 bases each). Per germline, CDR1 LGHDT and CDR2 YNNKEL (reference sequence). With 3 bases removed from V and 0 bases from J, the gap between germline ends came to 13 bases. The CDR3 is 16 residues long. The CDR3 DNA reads TGTGCCAGCAGCCATCGGGGCGGCCCTAGCACAGATACGCAGTATTTT. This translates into CASSHRGGPSTDTQYF.

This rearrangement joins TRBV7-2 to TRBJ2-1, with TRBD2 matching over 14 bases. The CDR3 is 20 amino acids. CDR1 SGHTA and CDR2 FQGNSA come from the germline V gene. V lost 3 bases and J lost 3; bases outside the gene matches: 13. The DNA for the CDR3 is TGTGCCAGCAGCTTCCGGGGGGGGACTAGCGGGAGAATAGTCTACAATGAGCAGTTCTTC. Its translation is CASSFRGGTSGRIVYNEQFF.

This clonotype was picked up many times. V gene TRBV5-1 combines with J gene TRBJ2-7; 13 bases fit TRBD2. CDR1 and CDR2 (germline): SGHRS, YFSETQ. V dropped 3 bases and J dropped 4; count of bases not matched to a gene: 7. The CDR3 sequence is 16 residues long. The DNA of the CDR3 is TGCGCCAGCAGCTCGGCCGGACTAGCGGGGGCATACGAGCAGTACTTC. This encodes CASSSAGLAGAYEQYF.

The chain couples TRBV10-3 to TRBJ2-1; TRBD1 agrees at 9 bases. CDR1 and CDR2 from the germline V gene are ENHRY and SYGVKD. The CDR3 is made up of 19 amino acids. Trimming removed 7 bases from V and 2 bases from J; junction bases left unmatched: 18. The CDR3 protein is CAIKSFSAGRDRAYNEQFF. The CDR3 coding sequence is TGTGCCATCAAGTCCTTCTCGGCGGGTCGGGACAGGGCCTACAATGAGCAGTTCTTC.

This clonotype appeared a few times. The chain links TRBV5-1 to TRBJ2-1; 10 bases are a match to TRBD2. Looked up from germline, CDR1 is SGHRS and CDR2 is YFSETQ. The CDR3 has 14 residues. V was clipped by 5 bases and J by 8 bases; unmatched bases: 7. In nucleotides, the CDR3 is TGCGCCAGCAGAGCGGGAGGGCCGGGGGATGAGCAGTTCTTC. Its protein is CASRAGGPGDEQFF.

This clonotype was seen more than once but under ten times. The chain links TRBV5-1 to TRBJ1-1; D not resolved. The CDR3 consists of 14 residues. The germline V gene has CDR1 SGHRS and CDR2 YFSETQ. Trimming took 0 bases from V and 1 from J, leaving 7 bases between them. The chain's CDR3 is CASSLASWNTEAFF. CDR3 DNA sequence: TGCGCCAGCAGCTTGGCCAGCTGGAACACTGAAGCTTTCTTT. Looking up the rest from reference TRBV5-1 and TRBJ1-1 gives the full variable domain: KAGVTQTPRYLIKTRGQQVTLSCSPISGHRSVSWYQQTPGQGLQFLFEYFSETQRNKGNFPGRFSGRQFSNSRSEMNVSTLELGDSALYLCASSLASWNTEAFFGQGTRLTVV.

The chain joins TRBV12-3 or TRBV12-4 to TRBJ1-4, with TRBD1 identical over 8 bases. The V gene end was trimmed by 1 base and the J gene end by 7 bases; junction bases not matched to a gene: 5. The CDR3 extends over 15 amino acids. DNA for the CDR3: TGTGCCAGCAGTTTAGGGGCAGGGGGCACTGAAAAACTGTTTTTT. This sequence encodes CASSLGAGGTEKLFF.

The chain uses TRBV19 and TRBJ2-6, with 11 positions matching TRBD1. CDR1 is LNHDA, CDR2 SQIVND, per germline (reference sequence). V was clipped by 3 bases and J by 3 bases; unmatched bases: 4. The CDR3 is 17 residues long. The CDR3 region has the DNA TGTGCCAGTAGTATGCGGACAGGGGGCTTTGGGGCCAACGTCCTGACTTTC. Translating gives CASSMRTGGFGANVLTF.

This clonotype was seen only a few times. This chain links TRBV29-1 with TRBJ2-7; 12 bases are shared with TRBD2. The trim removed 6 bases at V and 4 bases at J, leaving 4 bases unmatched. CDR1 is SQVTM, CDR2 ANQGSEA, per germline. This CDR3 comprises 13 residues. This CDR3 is CSVGLAGIYEQYF. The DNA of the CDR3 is TGCAGCGTCGGACTAGCGGGAATTTACGAGCAGTACTTC.

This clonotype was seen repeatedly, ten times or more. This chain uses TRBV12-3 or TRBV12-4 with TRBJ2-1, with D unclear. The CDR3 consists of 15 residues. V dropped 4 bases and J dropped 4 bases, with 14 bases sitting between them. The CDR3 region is CASSSWVGTYNEQFF. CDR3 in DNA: TGTGCCAGCAGTTCATGGGTCGGAACGTACAATGAGCAGTTCTTC.

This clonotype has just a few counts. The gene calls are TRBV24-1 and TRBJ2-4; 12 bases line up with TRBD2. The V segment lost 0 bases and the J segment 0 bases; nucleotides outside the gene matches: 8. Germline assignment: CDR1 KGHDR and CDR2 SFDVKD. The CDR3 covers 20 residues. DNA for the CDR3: TGTGCCACCAGTGATTTGCTCCTAGCGGGAGGGCCCCCAGCCAAAAACATTCAGTACTTC. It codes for CATSDLLLAGGPPAKNIQYF.

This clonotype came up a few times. CDR3 bases: TGCGCCAGCAGCTCGAACCGGGACAGGGTAAGAGATACGCAGTATTTT. Its translation is CASSSNRDRVRDTQYF. The chain employs TRBV5-1 and TRBJ2-3; 9 bases are a match to TRBD1. The length of the CDR3 is 16 residues. Germline V CDR1 and CDR2: SGHRS, YFSETQ. After removal of 3 bases from V and 5 bases from J, the junction contained 10 bases not matched to a gene. Variable domain in full (rest from reference TRBV5-1 and TRBJ2-3): KAGVTQTPRYLIKTRGQQVTLSCSPISGHRSVSWYQQTPGQGLQFLFEYFSETQRNKGNFPGRFSGRQFSNSRSEMNVSTLELGDSALYLCASSSNRDRVRDTQYFGPGTRLTVL.

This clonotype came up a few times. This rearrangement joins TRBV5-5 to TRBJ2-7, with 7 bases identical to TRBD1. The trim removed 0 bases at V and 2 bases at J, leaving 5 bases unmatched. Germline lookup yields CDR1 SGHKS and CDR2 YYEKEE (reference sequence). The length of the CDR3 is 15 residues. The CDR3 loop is CASSLVRDRAYEQYF. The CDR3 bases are TGTGCCAGCAGCTTGGTACGGGACAGAGCCTACGAGCAGTACTTC.

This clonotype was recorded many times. CDR3 nucleotide sequence: TGCGCCAGCAGCTTGGACCCCGGGACATACGTAAAACTGTTTTTT. It translates to CASSLDPGTYVKLFF. The chain employs TRBV5-1 and TRBJ1-4; D may be TRBD1 (6 bases). V lost 0 bases, J lost 10 bases, and 16 bases lay in between. Per the germline V gene, CDR1 is SGHRS and CDR2 is YFSETQ. The CDR3 totals 15 residues.